This TCR beta chain is drawn from a study of T-cell reconstitution after alpha-beta-depleted transplantation in children. General study points: About two months after transplant, alpha-beta T cells reportedly came from several hundred expanded graft clones. Diversity and T-cell counts at one year after transplant derived mostly from new T cells.

In this sample, this clonotype turned up a few times. Its matching antigen is unknown. Per germline, CDR1 LNHNV and CDR2 YYDKDF (reference sequence). Germline trimming cut 4 bases from V and 3 bases from J; bases unmatched to any gene: 7. The CDR3 loop spans 15 amino acids. Molecular barcoding with unique molecular identifiers was used for the TCRbeta library. TCRdb ran MiXCR on the PCR reads and lists one entry per CDR3 protein. The sample lists approximately 630,000 distinct CDR3 sequences; about 12% were seen once. This material consisted of PBMCs, taken before TCRalphabeta/CD19-depleted stem cell transplant. The chain employs TRBV15 and TRBJ1-2; 8 nucleotides agree with TRBD1. The receptor was isolated from a girl aged 2 to 10 with congenital amegakaryocytic thrombocytopenia, due to receive a stem cell transplant. The CDR3 loop reads CATSTRQGLYYGYTF. The CDR3 bases are TGTGCCACCAGCACAAGACAGGGGCTATACTATGGCTACACCTTC.